Below are 30 T cell receptor beta chains sequenced from a single sample in a study of T cells in Graves' hyperthyroidism and ophthalmopathy. Using RNA transcripts as the source, TCR beta CDR3 regions were amplified. A first-round RT-PCR of the TCR CDR3 used the HTBI primer set. TCRdb independently ran MiXCR on the multiplex PCR reads; one entry per CDR3 protein. The sample yields a few hundred thousand distinct CDR3 sequences, roughly 15% seen once. Material for sequencing was blood. The receptors stem from a woman aged 45-60 years with Graves' hyperthyroidism that later progressed to Graves' ophthalmopathy.

Turning to this clonotype: A much more abundant neighbour one base away suggests this may be a read error. This rearrangement joins TRBV20-1 to TRBJ1-6; weak D call: TRBD1 (6 bases). This CDR3 region has 13 residues. Germline assignment: CDR1 DFQATT and CDR2 SNEGSKA (reference sequence). CDR3 sequence: CSATPGVGSPLRF. The CDR3 DNA is TGCAGTGCTACACCAGGGGTTGGGTCACCCCTCCGCTTT.

This clonotype was counted ten times or more. The chain couples TRBV5-1 to TRBJ2-1; 9 bases are shared with TRBD2. CDR1 and CDR2 from the germline V gene are SGHRS and YFSETQ. Trimming took 3 bases from V and 1 from J; bases not matched to a gene: 5. CDR3 length: 16 amino acids. Here the CDR3 reads CASSSTSGPSYNEQFF. The CDR3 region has the DNA TGCGCCAGCAGCTCCACTAGCGGGCCGTCCTACAATGAGCAGTTCTTC.

Many counts were recorded for this clonotype. The chain combines TRBV12-3 or TRBV12-4 with TRBJ1-1; D gene unclear. The CDR3 runs to 14 residues. Trimming removed 5 bases from V and 8 bases from J, with 18 bases in between. The CDR3 region has the DNA TGTGCCAGCAGTCCCATTGCCACGGGTGGGGAAGCTTTCTTT. Its protein product is CASSPIATGGEAFF.

This clonotype was found many times. The chain combines TRBV15 with TRBJ1-2, with 7 bases matching TRBD1. The ends lost 0 bases at V and 4 bases at J; junction bases unmatched: 14. The CDR3 runs 18 residues. The germline V gene encodes CDR1 LNHNV and CDR2 YYDKDF (reference sequence). Here the CDR3 DNA reads TGTGCCACCAGCAGAGATAGATGGCGGTTGGGGGACAGCTATGGCTACACCTTC. It yields the protein CATSRDRWRLGDSYGYTF.

The sample holds a few counts of this clonotype. This rearrangement joins TRBV2 to TRBJ1-2; no reliable D call. The CDR3 extends over 13 amino acids. V dropped 6 bases and J dropped 8 bases, with 16 bases sitting between them. CDR1 SNHLY and CDR2 FYNNEI come from the germline V gene. The CDR3 is CASSPGPLDGYTF. DNA for the CDR3: TGTGCCAGCAGCCCTGGACCACTTGACGGCTACACCTTC.

There are many counts of this clonotype. CDR3 region: CASSHSSTGLAGETQYF. The CDR3 nucleotides read TGCGCCAGCAGCCACAGTTCGACAGGGTTGGCCGGGGAGACCCAGTACTTC. The chain combines TRBV4-1 with TRBJ2-5; 7 bases map to TRBD1. The trim removed 3 bases at V and 5 bases at J, leaving 15 bases unmatched. Germline V gene lookup returns CDR1 MGHRA and CDR2 YSYEKL. The CDR3 is 17 residues long.

Many counts were recorded for this clonotype. The chain couples TRBV28 to TRBJ2-7, with 10 nucleotides matching TRBD2. The CDR3 covers 14 residues. In germline, CDR1 is MDHEN, CDR2 SYDVKM. Trimming cost V 8 bases and J 3 bases; bases outside gene matches: 7. This CDR3 is CASGNLAGGYEQYF. DNA of the CDR3: TGTGCCAGCGGGAACTTAGCGGGAGGCTACGAGCAGTACTTC. The variable domain in full, with the rest retrieved from reference TRBV28 and TRBJ2-7, is DVKVTQSSRYLVKRTGEKVFLECVQDMDHENMFWYRQDPGLGLRLIYFSYDVKMKEKGDIPEGYSVSREKKERFSLILESASTNQTSMYLCASGNLAGGYEQYFGPGTRLTVT.

The CDR3 DNA is TGTGCCAGCAGCTCAGAGGGGGCCTTAGGCAATCAGCCCCAGCATTTT. Encoded protein: CASSSEGALGNQPQHF. The chain links TRBV6-1 to TRBJ1-5; 7 nucleotides line up with TRBD1. This CDR3 comprises 16 residues. Germline-derived CDR1 and CDR2 are MNHNS and SASEGT. After removal of 6 bases from V and 2 bases from J, the junction contained 10 bases not matched to a gene.

The table lists this clonotype with many counts. This chain uses TRBV10-3 with TRBJ2-2, with 8 bases lining up with TRBD1. The germline gives CDR1 ENHRY, CDR2 SYGVKD. This CDR3 comprises 15 residues. The ends lost 5 bases at V and 5 bases at J; junction bases unmatched: 7. The CDR3 DNA is TGTGCCATCAGTTCAGGACAGGGAGGAACCGGGGAGCTGTTTTTT. It specifies CAISSGQGGTGELFF.

The table lists this clonotype with a few counts. This chain connects TRBV9 to TRBJ2-7, with 7 bases lining up with TRBD2. J was trimmed by 7 bases and V by 4 bases; bases with no gene match: 11. The germline V gene has CDR1 SGDLS and CDR2 YYNGEE. CDR3 length: 14 residues. The chain's CDR3 is CASSFRLTSLEQYF. CDR3 in DNA: TGTGCCAGCAGCTTCCGTCTGACTAGCTTGGAGCAGTACTTC.

The chain uses TRBV10-3 and TRBJ1-2; 7 bases align to TRBD1. Germline loops: CDR1 ENHRY, CDR2 SYGVKD. The V gene end was trimmed by 6 bases and the J gene end by 6 bases; junction bases not matched to a gene: 7. The CDR3 consists of 13 residues. CDR3 nucleotides: TGTGCCATCAGACCCACAGGGGAGGATGGCTACACCTTC. It is translated as CAIRPTGEDGYTF.

CDR3 DNA: TGTGCCAGCGGCTTGGCCGGGGGGCTTGAAGCTTTCTTT. This sequence encodes CASGLAGGLEAFF. The chain carries TRBV2 and TRBJ1-1, with a possible D match to TRBD1 (6 bases). V was shortened by 8 bases and J by 7 bases, with 17 bases between the two germline ends. The CDR3 runs to 13 residues. Germline V gene sequence: CDR1 SNHLY, CDR2 FYNNEI.

There are a few counts of this clonotype. The V gene is TRBV27, the J gene TRBJ2-1; TRBD2 matches at 9 bases. With 1 base clipped from V and 4 bases from J, the junction kept 5 bases outside the gene matches. The CDR3 extends over 16 amino acids. In germline, CDR1 is MNHEY, CDR2 SMNVEV (reference sequence). The CDR3 nucleotides read TGTGCCAGCAGTTTATACGAAGCGGGGGGATACAATGAGCAGTTCTTC. It is translated as CASSLYEAGGYNEQFF.

This chain joins TRBV5-1 and TRBJ2-2; 7 bases match TRBD2. The CDR3 spans 15 residues. Looked up from germline, CDR1 is SGHRS and CDR2 is YFSETQ. J was trimmed by 6 bases and V by 4 bases; bases with no gene match: 9. Here the CDR3 DNA reads TGCGCCAGCAGCATCAGCGGGATAGGCGCCGGGGAGCTGTTTTTT. Its translation is CASSISGIGAGELFF.

This clonotype appeared many times. This chain links TRBV27 with TRBJ2-3; the match to TRBD1 covers 7 bases. Trimming took 6 bases from V and 2 from J; bases not matched to a gene: 5. The CDR3 totals 14 residues. Germline V gives CDR1 MNHEY, CDR2 SMNVEV (reference sequence). CDR3 in DNA: TGTGCCAGCAGAAGGGGGCGTGTCACAGATACGCAGTATTTT. This encodes CASRRGRVTDTQYF.

At least ten counts were recorded for this clonotype. V usage is TRBV28 and J usage is TRBJ1-1; TRBD1 aligns across 7 bases. Germline V CDR1 and CDR2: MDHEN, SYDVKM. This CDR3 contains 13 residues. J lost 6 bases, V lost 5 bases, and 6 bases had no gene match. CDR3 coding DNA: TGTGCCAGCAGTCTGACAGGGAATTCTGAAGCTTTCTTT. This translates into CASSLTGNSEAFF.

This clonotype has more than one count but fewer than ten. The germline gene is not matched at one end of the junction; a read error may be the cause. The gene calls are TRBV12-5 and TRBJ2-1; either TRBD1 or TRBD2 may fit D (5 bases each). Germline loops: CDR1 LGHNT, CDR2 FRNRAP. This CDR3 region has 16 residues. The CDR3 sequence: CASGAEGQSSYNEQFF. CDR3 in DNA: TGCGCTAGTGGCGCCGAGGGGCAGAGCTCCTACAATGAGCAGTTCTTC.

This rearrangement joins TRBV28 to TRBJ1-5; no clear D. The V and J ends lost 4 bases and 10 bases respectively, with 8 bases between them. The CDR3 is 11 residues long. Germline assignment: CDR1 MDHEN and CDR2 SYDVKM. The CDR3 loop is CASSSLAPQHF. In DNA form, the CDR3 reads TGTGCCAGCAGTTCCCTCGCACCCCAGCATTTT.

This clonotype was recorded many times. The genes are TRBV24-1 and TRBJ2-1, with 10 bases fitting TRBD1. The CDR3 is 16 residues long. Germline V gene lookup returns CDR1 KGHDR and CDR2 SFDVKD. With 3 bases clipped from V and 6 bases from J, the junction kept 7 bases outside the gene matches. CDR3 amino acids: CATSDAGTGVGNEQFF. CDR3 nucleotide sequence: TGTGCCACCAGTGATGCCGGGACAGGGGTTGGCAATGAGCAGTTCTTC.

The rearrangement uses TRBV7-9 and TRBJ1-4; perhaps TRBD1 as D (5 bases). CDR3 size: 14 residues. Germline V gene lookup returns CDR1 SEHNR and CDR2 FQNEAQ (reference sequence). Trimming took off 5 bases at V and 6 bases at J, with 13 bases between the two ends. The CDR3 region is CASSPPGIDEKLFF. CDR3 sequence (DNA): TGTGCCAGCAGCCCTCCAGGGATTGATGAAAAACTGTTTTTT.

This clonotype was seen repeatedly, ten times or more. The V and J genes are TRBV20-1 and TRBJ2-5; D possibly corresponds to TRBD1 (5 bases). Germline CDR1 reads DFQATT; CDR2 reads SNEGSKA (reference sequence). The CDR3 contains 12 residues. The V end was cut by 1 base, the J end by 5 bases, with 8 bases between. In nucleotides, the CDR3 is TGCAGTGCTAGAGGACCAGGGGAGACCCAGTACTTC. This sequence encodes CSARGPGETQYF.

This clonotype was counted at least ten times. The chain links TRBV19 to TRBJ2-7, with D tentatively TRBD1 (7 bases). CDR1 is LNHDA, CDR2 SQIVND, per germline (reference sequence). The CDR3 runs to 17 residues. V was clipped by 4 bases and J by 1 base, with 20 bases between them. The CDR3 DNA reads as TGTGCCAGTAGTACCCACCGCGACAGGGACTGGTCCTACGAGCAGTACTTC. Translated: CASSTHRDRDWSYEQYF.

This clonotype was observed a few times. The J gene is TRBJ1-1, the V gene TRBV5-8; TRBD1 aligns across 9 bases. The CDR3 runs to 14 residues. Per the germline V gene, CDR1 is SGHTS and CDR2 is YDEGEE. The V segment lost 1 base and the J segment 5 bases; nucleotides outside the gene matches: 3. CDR3 nucleotide sequence: TGTGCCAGCAGCTTGCGGGACAGGGAAACTGAAGCTTTCTTT. This gives the protein CASSLRDRETEAFF.

This clonotype occurred many times. This chain joins TRBV18 and TRBJ1-2; 7 bases match TRBD1. After removal of 3 bases from V and 7 bases from J, the junction contained 5 bases not matched to a gene. The CDR3 is made up of 13 amino acids. Per the germline V gene, CDR1 is KGHSH and CDR2 is LQKENI. The CDR3 loop is CASSPDRESGYTF. The CDR3 DNA is TGTGCCAGCTCACCCGACAGGGAGAGTGGCTACACCTTC. The complete variable domain, with remaining parts taken from reference TRBV18 and TRBJ1-2, reads NAGVMQNPRHLVRRRGQEARLRCSPMKGHSHVYWYRQLPEEGLKFMVYLQKENIIDESGMPKERFSAEFPKEGPSILRIQQVVRGDSAAYFCASSPDRESGYTFGSGTRLTVV.

This clonotype has a count of ten or more. The chain couples TRBV20-1 to TRBJ2-1, with 8 bases matching TRBD2. The germline CDR1 and CDR2 sequences are DFQATT and SNEGSKA (reference sequence). V gave up 3 bases and J gave up 8 bases; unmatched junction bases: 12. The CDR3 length is 15 residues. The DNA of the CDR3 is TGCAGTGCTAGCCCTGGGGTAGCGGGAATCCATGAGCAGTTCTTC. It yields the protein CSASPGVAGIHEQFF.

This clonotype was observed once. The gene calls are TRBV20-1 and TRBJ2-1; possibly TRBD2 for D (7 bases). The CDR3 length is 17 residues. Germline assignment: CDR1 DFQATT and CDR2 SNEGSKA (reference sequence). The CDR3: CTVPSKGRDNLYNEQFF. In DNA form, the CDR3 reads TGCACGGTTCCGTCAAAAGGGAGGGACAACCTATACAATGAGCAGTTCTTC.

This clonotype was detected many times. The CDR3 nucleotides read TGTGCCAGCAGGGCCAGCGGGACCTCCTACGAGCAGTACTTC. Amino acids: CASRASGTSYEQYF. This chain links TRBV2 with TRBJ2-7; 7 bases agree with TRBD2. The length of the CDR3 is 14 residues. Germline trimming cut 6 bases from V and 0 bases from J; bases unmatched to any gene: 5. Germline CDR1 reads SNHLY; CDR2 reads FYNNEI. Supplemented by reference TRBV2 and TRBJ2-7, the full variable domain reads EPEVTQTPSHQVTQMGQEVILRCVPISNHLYFYWYRQILGQKVEFLVSFYNNEISEKSEIFDDQFSVERPDGSNFTLKIRSTKLEDSAMYFCASRASGTSYEQYFGPGTRLTVT.

By share of the sample, this clonotype is medium-sized. The chain uses TRBV20-1 and TRBJ2-7; D not resolved. With 3 bases removed from V and 4 bases from J, the gap between germline ends came to 22 bases. The CDR3 contains 16 residues. Germline CDR1 reads DFQATT; CDR2 reads SNEGSKA (reference sequence). The CDR3 DNA reads TGCAGTGCTAGTCTCAGCAGGCCCGGAGTGTATTACGAGCAGTACTTC. It yields the protein CSASLSRPGVYYEQYF.

This clonotype showed up many times. The chain carries TRBV2 and TRBJ1-1; D is possibly TRBD1 (5 bases). Germline V gene lookup returns CDR1 SNHLY and CDR2 FYNNEI. The CDR3 runs to 15 residues. V shed 7 bases and J shed 1 base, with 16 bases lying between them. CDR3 nucleotides: TGTGCCAGCAAGGCAATGGGGGTTCCGAACACTGAAGCTTTCTTT. This translates into CASKAMGVPNTEAFF.

The table lists this clonotype with many counts. V usage is TRBV6-1 and J usage is TRBJ2-5; weak D call: TRBD1 (5 bases). V lost 4 bases to trimming and J lost 3 bases, with 12 bases between them. This CDR3 region has 14 residues. Germline CDR1 reads MNHNS; CDR2 reads SASEGT. This chain's CDR3 is CASSATAIEETQYF. The CDR3 DNA sequence: TGTGCCAGCAGTGCGACAGCGATCGAAGAGACCCAGTACTTC.